A selection of T cell receptor beta chains follows, all from one sample in a study of glioma-infiltrating T cells. MiXCR, applied by TCRdb to the multiplex PCR reads, yields one record per CDR3 protein. Of approximately 93,000 distinct CDR3 sequences listed, approximately 39% are singletons. The sample was glioma tissue, nonneoplastic brain tissue, or PBMCs (not recorded which). All receptors derive from a human donor with low-grade glioma or glioblastoma, undergoing nonglioma brain surgery, or in good health (not recorded which). Each CDR3 is given with its conserved first and last residue. The D gene is left open where the match is weak. Not every row has a clone size; where given, it reads once, few, many or a size class.

J	D	size	V	CDR3	DNA
TRBJ2-3	TRBD2	NA	TRBV20-1	CSAGGGSGTDKQYF	TGCAGTGCTGGGGGGGGGAGTGGCACAGATAAGCAGTATTTT
TRBJ2-3	NA	few	TRBV5-5	CASSLAQSGDTQYF	TGTGCCAGCAGCTTGGCTCAGTCTGGAGATACGCAGTATTTT
TRBJ2-2	TRBD1	once	TRBV20-1	CSARQGAAIGELFF	TGCAGTGCTAGACAGGGGGCGGCCATTGGGGAGCTGTTTTTT
TRBJ1-1	TRBD1	NA	TRBV20-1	CSADDQVTGLSTGALF	TGCAGTGCCGACGATCAAGTGACAGGGCTGAGCACTGGAGCTCTCTTT
TRBJ2-5	NA	many	TRBV18	CASSPGPNQETQYF	TGTGCCAGCTCGCCTGGACCCAACCAAGAGACCCAGTACTTC
TRBJ2-1	TRBD1	NA	TRBV7-7	CASSRWTGIALAYNELFF	TGTGCCAGCAGCCGTTGGACAGGGATAGCGCTTGCCTACAATGAGCTGTTCTTC
TRBJ2-1	TRBD2	NA	TRBV7-6	CASSPPGGNEQFF	TGTGCCAGCAGTCCCCCGGGGGGCAATGAGCAGTTCTTC
TRBJ2-1	NA	many	TRBV29-1	CSDKRDSNEQFF	TGCAGCGACAAGAGGGACTCCAATGAGCAGTTCTTC
TRBJ1-1	NA	many	TRBV3-1	CASSQARTEAFF	TGTGCCAGCAGCCAAGCAAGGACAGAAGCTTTCTTT
TRBJ2-5	NA	many	TRBV20-1	CSARDPQGSRKETQYF	TGCAGTGCTAGAGATCCTCAGGGTAGTAGGAAAGAGACCCAGTACTTC
TRBJ1-1	NA	NA	TRBV7-9	CASSQGRGPTEAFF	TGTGCCAGCAGCCAAGGACGGGGACCGACTGAAGCTTTCTTT
TRBJ1-1	TRBD1	many	TRBV2	CASSTGGGTEAFF	TGTGCCAGCAGCACAGGGGGGGGCACTGAAGCTTTCTTT
TRBJ2-3	NA	many	TRBV6-1	CASSHRGADTQYF	TGTGCCAGCAGTCACAGAGGAGCGGATACGCAGTATTTT
TRBJ2-5	NA	many	TRBV10-3	CAISVGQSGETQYF	TGTGCCATCAGTGTGGGGCAGTCGGGAGAGACCCAGTACTTC
TRBJ2-5	TRBD1	many	TRBV4-3	CASSRGTGGEETQYF	TGCGCCAGCAGCCGCGGGACAGGGGGCGAGGAGACCCAGTACTTC
TRBJ2-3	TRBD2	NA	TRBV7-6	CASSLVLAGVIAAQYF	TGCGCCAGCAGCTTAGTACTAGCGGGAGTGATAGCTGCGCAGTATTTT
TRBJ1-5	NA	many	TRBV3-1	CASTSGWNQPQHF	TGTGCCAGTACCTCAGGGTGGAATCAGCCCCAGCATTTT
TRBJ1-1	NA	many	TRBV7-2	CASSPLVRNTEAFF	TGTGCCAGCAGCCCCTTGGTGAGAAACACTGAAGCTTTCTTT
TRBJ2-6	NA	few	TRBV5-1	CASKSVSGANVLTF	TGCGCCAGCAAGTCCGTGAGCGGGGCCAACGTCCTGACTTTC
TRBJ2-7	TRBD2	NA	TRBV6-1	CASSQRGVYEQYF	TGTGCCAGCAGTCAGCGGGGGGTCTACGAGCAGTACTTC
TRBJ1-2	NA	few	TRBV9	CASSSNLRAHYGYTF	TGTGCCAGCAGCAGTAACCTTAGGGCACACTATGGCTACACCTTC
TRBJ2-1	TRBD1	many	TRBV15	CATSRSGTVNEQFF	TGTGCCACCAGCAGATCCGGGACAGTCAATGAGCAGTTCTTC
TRBJ2-7	TRBD1	many	TRBV7-9	CASSSTGSYEQYF	TGTGCCAGCAGCTCGACAGGGTCCTACGAGCAGTACTTC
TRBJ2-3	NA	many	TRBV20-1	CSARDRVLASDTQYF	TGCAGTGCTAGAGATCGGGTACTAGCTAGTGATACGCAGTATTTT
TRBJ2-1	TRBD1	many	TRBV4-3	CASSLHLRDRVNEQFF	TGCGCCAGCAGCCTACACCTCCGGGACAGGGTGAATGAGCAGTTCTTC
TRBJ2-6	TRBD2	NA	TRBV2	CASRGGASGANVQTF	TGTGCCAGCCGGGGGGGGGCATCGGGGGCCAACGTCCAGACTTTC
TRBJ1-1	NA	many	TRBV18	CASSLDRSMNTEAFF	TGTGCCAGCTCCCTCGACAGGTCGATGAACACTGAAGCTTTCTTT
TRBJ2-2	NA	many	TRBV7-2	CASSLDRGDHGELFF	TGTGCCAGCAGCTTAGATCGCGGGGACCACGGGGAGCTGTTTTTT
TRBJ2-1	TRBD2	NA	TRBV2	CASSEGGGRASVGQFF	TGTGCCAGCAGTGAAGGGGGCGGGAGGGCGTCAGTCGGGCAGTTCTTC
TRBJ2-7	TRBD2	NA	TRBV28	CASTKSGGRGEQYF	TGTGCCAGCACTAAGAGCGGGGGGCGGGGCGAGCAGTACTTC
TRBJ2-7	TRBD1	NA	TRBV7-9	CASSSTGQGGNYEQYF	TGTGCCAGCAGCTCGACGGGACAGGGGGGAAACTACGAGCAGTACTTC
TRBJ2-7	NA	NA	TRBV7-2	CASSLDSSSYEQYF	TGTGCCAGCAGCTTAGACTCCAGTTCCTACGAGCAGTACTTC
TRBJ2-3	NA	NA	TRBV18	CSSSPFNRGSRTDTQYF	TGTTCCAGCTCACCATTTAATAGGGGGAGCCGCACAGATACGCAGTATTTT
TRBJ2-7	NA	many	TRBV20-1	CSAEGGRGSYEQYF	TGCAGTGCAGAAGGCGGCAGGGGATCCTACGAGCAGTACTTC
TRBJ2-1	NA	NA	TRBV28	CASSHAYEQFF	TGTGCCAGCAGCCATGCTTACGAGCAGTTCTTC
TRBJ1-2	NA	NA	TRBV7-9	CASSTTQRTQNYGYTF	TGCGCCAGCAGCACAACTCAGAGAACTCAGAATTATGGCTACACCTTC
TRBJ1-5	TRBD1	NA	TRBV19	CASSNDGTGSNQPQHF	TGTGCCAGTAGTAACGACGGGACAGGAAGCAATCAGCCCCAGCATTTT
TRBJ2-7	NA	many	TRBV20-1	CSARAPGLEQYF	TGCAGTGCTAGGGCCCCAGGCCTGGAGCAGTACTTC
TRBJ1-2	TRBD1	many	TRBV11-2	CASSKINYYRGSEGYTF	TGTGCCAGCAGCAAGATAAATTATTACAGGGGATCGGAGGGCTACACCTTC
TRBJ2-2	NA	NA	TRBV11-2	CASSLISPGELFF	TGTGCCAGCAGCTTAATCTCGCCCGGGGAGCTATTTTTT
TRBJ1-1	TRBD1	many	TRBV12-3/TRBV12-4	CASSPWDRRNTEAFF	TGTGCCAGCAGTCCCTGGGACAGGAGGAACACTGAAGCTTTCTTT